This T cell receptor (beta chain) was documented in a study of T cell responses to AZD1222 COVID-19 vaccine. Trimming pared 3 bases from V and 1 base from J, leaving 4 bases between. Germline V gene data show CDR1 as KGHSH and CDR2 as LQKENI. The CDR3 runs 12 residues. TCRdb keeps only in-frame clones here, not all; method: immunoSEQ multiplex PCR. Of 200,000 to 250,000 clones in the sample, less than 95% are singletons; the top ten hold 1.7%. Study-wide points: Every sample of the repertoires postdated the peak T cell response. AZD1222 recipients seropositive at baseline numbered only six. Epitopes outside B.1.351 and B.1.1.7 mutated regions reportedly drew nearly half of spike TCRs. Donor demographics were predominantly white British with a female majority; clonal diversity may be underestimated.

Points on this clone: Its target is not known. The same CDR3 also results from other DNA sequences found in this sample.

The sample in question was peripheral blood, obtained 28 days after the second dose of the MenACWY control vaccine. The chain has TRBV18 and TRBJ2-7; no firm D call. The TCR originated in an adult who received the MenACWY meningococcal vaccine as a control. CDR3 sequence (DNA): TGTGCCAGCTCACCGGGGTCCTACGAGCAGTACTTC. It encodes CASSPGSYEQYF.